These 4 T cell receptor beta chains were sequenced from one sample in a study of blood T cell repertoires in COVID-19. The assay was immunoSEQ multiplex PCR, and TCRdb's table has in-frame clones only and misses some. This sample has fewer than 250,000 clones, with approximately 86% found just once. The sequencing sample was made of PBMCs or T cells enriched from blood (not recorded which). These receptors all stem from a woman between 25 and 40 years old with acute COVID-19.

The V and J genes are TRBV9 and TRBJ2-1; 13 nucleotides align to TRBD2. The CDR3 extends over 16 amino acids. Germline V lookup: CDR1 SGDLS, CDR2 YYNGEE. V lost 7 bases to trimming and J lost 0 bases; unmatched junction nucleotides: 4. CDR3 bases: TGTGCCAGCGGGACTAGCGGGGTCAGCTCCTACAATGAGCAGTTCTTC. Its protein product is CASGTSGVSSYNEQFF.

The chain uses TRBV5-1 and TRBJ1-3, with D possibly being TRBD1 (5 bases). Germline loops: CDR1 SGHRS, CDR2 YFSETQ. The CDR3 runs 17 residues. Trimming left V 4 bases short and J 4 bases short, with 21 bases between. Here the CDR3 DNA reads TGCGCCAGCAGCAATCTTCCCGGACAAAAAACGGGAAACACCATATATTTT. This encodes CASSNLPGQKTGNTIYF.

This clone has only a few counts. The gene calls are TRBV10-2 and TRBJ1-2; D is uncertain. Trimming shortened V by 4 bases and J by 3 bases, and 6 bases separated the two germline ends. Per the germline V gene, CDR1 is WSHSY and CDR2 is SAAADI. The CDR3 length is 12 residues. For the CDR3, the DNA is TGCGCCAGCAGTGCAGATTACTATGGCTACACCTTC. Encoded protein: CASSADYYGYTF.

The chain links TRBV3-1 (or the pseudogene TRBV3-2) to TRBJ1-2; a weak D match, TRBD1 (6 bases). CDR1 is LGHDT and CDR2 is YNNKEL in the germline V gene (reference sequence). This CDR3 contains 13 residues. Between the trimmed V and J ends, which lost 0 bases and 7 bases, there was a span of 9 bases. The CDR3 region has the DNA TGTGCCAGCAGCCAAGATCAAGGGGGTGGCTACACCTTC. Its translation is CASSQDQGGGYTF.